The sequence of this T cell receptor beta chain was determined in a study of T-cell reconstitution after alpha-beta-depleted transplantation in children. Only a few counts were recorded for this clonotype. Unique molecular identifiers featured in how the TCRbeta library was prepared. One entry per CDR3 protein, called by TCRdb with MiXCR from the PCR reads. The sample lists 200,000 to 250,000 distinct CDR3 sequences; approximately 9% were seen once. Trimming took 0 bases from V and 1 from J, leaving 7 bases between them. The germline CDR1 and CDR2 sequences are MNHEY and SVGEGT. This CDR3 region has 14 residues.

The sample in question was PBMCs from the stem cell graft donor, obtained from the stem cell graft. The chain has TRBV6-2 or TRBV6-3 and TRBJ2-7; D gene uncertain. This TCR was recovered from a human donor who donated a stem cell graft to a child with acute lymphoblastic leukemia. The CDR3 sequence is CASSYSGKSYEQYF. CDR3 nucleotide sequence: TGTGCCAGCAGTTACTCAGGCAAGTCCTACGAGCAGTACTTC.